This T cell receptor (beta chain) originates from a study of CD8+CD57+ T cells in acquired aplastic anemia. Study summary: Sorted CD4+ and CD8+ cells gave an average of 3.2 ug of DNA. Findings and caveats of the study: Patients and controls were found to share more than 25 CD8+ CDR3 sequences. Researchers reported that CD8+ Simpson's diversity was not significantly different in patients versus controls.

CDR1 is SEHNR and CDR2 is FQNEAQ in the germline V gene (reference sequence). This CDR3 is built from 14 residues. Trimming shortened V by 3 bases and J by 3 bases, and 9 bases separated the two germline ends. For CDR3 and TCR beta VDJ profiling, genomic DNA was the template used. TCRdb ran MiXCR on the reads and lists one entry per CDR3 protein. Of hundreds of thousands of distinct CDR3 sequences detected, approximately 80% appear once; the ten largest clones hold roughly 42%. CD8+CD57+ cell expansion had been shown by flow cytometry in patients chosen for sequencing. The diagnosis in all patients was severe acquired aplastic anemia. Remarks on this clonotype: Its antigen is undetermined.

Material: sorted CD4+, CD8+, or CD8+CD57+ T cells (not recorded which) from PBMCs. This TCR was recovered from a human donor with aplastic anemia. The rearrangement links TRBV7-9 to TRBJ1-5; TRBD1 might be the D (6 bases). CDR3: CASSFGQSNQPQHF. CDR3 sequence (DNA): TGTGCCAGCAGCTTTGGACAGTCCAATCAGCCCCAGCATTTT.